This TCR beta chain was sequenced during a study of spatial heterogeneity in lung cancer (dated by TCRdb to between 2018 and 2021). Describing the broader study: Beta-chain transcripts were consistently detected in greater numbers than alpha-chain transcripts, which likely reflects a higher abundance of beta-chain transcripts. The study linked features of the TCR repertoire to counts of nonsynonymous mutations, which were determined by whole-exome sequencing of tumor tissue. In the raw uncorrected reads, each unique combination of TCR and UMI appeared more than ten times on average. At surgery, 220 tumor regions, fewer than 85 matched nontumor lung samples and 56 PBMC samples were TCR-sequenced for both alpha and beta chains. The study quantitatively compared TCR alpha and beta repertoires across multiple tumor regions, matched nontumor lung and blood in non-small cell lung cancer. General study outcomes and caveats: Additional single-cell paired TCR alpha and beta sequencing was considered necessary to confirm, at a functional level, the hypothesis that regional TCRs recognize regional mutations.

Libraries were prepared through 5' RACE. Sequencing took place on a NextSeq 500. The TCR library protocol attached a unique molecular identifier to each TCR cDNA molecule to allow correction of PCR and sequencing errors. Per the authors' processing: TCR identification, UMI-based error correction and CDR3 extraction were all carried out with Decombinator tools. Expanded TCRs were defined as those above a frequency of 2 per 1,000, corresponding to the top 1% of the tumor frequency distribution. Renyi diversity was calculated using the R vegan package after each repertoire was subsampled 100 times to 5,000 TCRs. CDR3 similarity networks were built from amino acid triplet string-kernel similarity, connecting CDR3s with pairwise similarity above 0.82. TCRdb handled the public reads itself, with Q25 trimming in fastp and clone calling in MiXCR, and kept productive beta chains. Each CDR3 protein appears once, grouped with its most common genes and DNA. The V and J calls and clone size come from TCRdb's table, not from the authors' own analysis. The sample profile shows 8,200 or so distinct CDR3 sequences; 9.7% of them were found once. The ten biggest clones cover less than 30% of the sample.

The CDR3 covers 17 residues, taking in both the cysteine and the phenylalanine. Of the read, only the CDR3 DNA is kept; its 51 bases are in frame from base 1. V gives up 3 bases and J gives up 0 bases, and the segment between their germline ends measures 17 bases. Looking up the germline V gene (reference sequence) yields CDR1 LGHDT and CDR2 YNNKEL. Remarks on this clonotype: It lacks a known antigen. Base-call qualities are not available, and no considerably larger clone is one nucleotide away.

Explained via the paper, the time point label denotes: sample taken at primary tumor resection. Donors were 65 to 85 patients with early-stage, untreated non-small cell lung cancer from the lung TRACERx cohort. Without any cell sorting, TCR sequencing was performed on whole RNA extracted either from tumor and nontumor lung tissue or from cryopreserved PBMC samples. A patient was chosen for TCR sequencing only when enough RNA was available from at least two tumor regions. A lung pathologist reviewed the tumor and adjacent nontumor lung specimens before the specimens were selected. Source: normal lung tissue next to the tumor, taken at surgery. This TCR was recovered from a male donor with early-stage non-small cell lung cancer. Recombination connected TRBV3-1 to TRBJ2-5; TRBD2 is a possible D gene, resting on 7 matching bases. DNA sequence: TGTGCCAGCAGCCAGGGCGGGGCGGGGGCTTACCAAGAGACCCAGTACTTC. It codes for CASSQGGAGAYQETQYF.